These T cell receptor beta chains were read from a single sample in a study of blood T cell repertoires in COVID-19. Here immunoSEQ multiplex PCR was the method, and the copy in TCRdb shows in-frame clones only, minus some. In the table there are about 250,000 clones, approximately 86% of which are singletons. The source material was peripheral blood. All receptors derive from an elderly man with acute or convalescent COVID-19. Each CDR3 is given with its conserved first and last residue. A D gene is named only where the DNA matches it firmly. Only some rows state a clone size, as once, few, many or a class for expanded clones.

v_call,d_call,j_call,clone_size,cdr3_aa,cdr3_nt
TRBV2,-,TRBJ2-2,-,CASKKEQGNTGELFF,TGTGCCAGCAAAAAGGAGCAGGGAAACACCGGGGAGCTGTTTTTT
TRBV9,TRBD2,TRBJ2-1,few,CASSVALAGGAGSYNEQFF,TGTGCCAGCAGCGTAGCTCTAGCGGGAGGGGCGGGGTCCTACAATGAGCAGTTCTTC
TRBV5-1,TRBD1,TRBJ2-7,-,CASSLRQGKEYEQYF,TGCGCCAGCAGCTTGCGACAGGGAAAAGAGTACGAGCAGTACTTC
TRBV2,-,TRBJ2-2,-,CASKLDRAPGGGELFF,TGTGCCAGCAAGCTAGACCGGGCCCCAGGAGGCGGGGAGCTGTTTTTT
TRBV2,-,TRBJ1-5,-,CASSERQGSNQPQHF,TGTGCCAGCAGTGAAAGGCAGGGCTCCAATCAGCCCCAGCATTTT
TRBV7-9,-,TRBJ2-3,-,CASSLAYSRADTQYF,TGTGCCAGCAGCTTAGCCTACTCCCGCGCAGATACGCAGTATTTT
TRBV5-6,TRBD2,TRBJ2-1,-,CASSSPGLAVYNEQFF,TGTGCCAGCAGCTCGCCGGGACTAGCGGTTTACAATGAGCAGTTCTTC
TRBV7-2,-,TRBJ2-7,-,CASGAVLSSYEQYF,TGTGCCAGCGGGGCAGTTTTGAGCTCCTACGAGCAGTACTTC
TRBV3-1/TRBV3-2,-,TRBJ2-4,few,CASGRPGDSKNIQYF,TGTGCCAGCGGGCGACCAGGGGATTCAAAAAACATTCAGTACTTC
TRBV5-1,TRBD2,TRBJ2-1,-,CASSLGGGVPNNEQFF,TGCGCCAGCAGCTTGGGTGGGGGGGTCCCTAACAATGAGCAGTTCTTC
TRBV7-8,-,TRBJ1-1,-,CASSLGAGNTEAFF,TGTGCCAGCAGCCTTGGGGCAGGGAACACTGAAGCTTTCTTT
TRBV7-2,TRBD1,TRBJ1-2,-,CASSFDRGSFYGYTF,TGTGCCAGCAGCTTCGACAGGGGGTCTTTCTATGGCTACACCTTC
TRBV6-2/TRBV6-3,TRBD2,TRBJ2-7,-,CASSRSGRALEQYF,TGTGCCAGCAGTCGAAGCGGGAGGGCCCTCGAGCAGTACTTC
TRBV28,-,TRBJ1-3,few,CASSLNTISGNTIYF,TGTGCCAGCAGTTTAAACACTATCTCTGGAAACACCATATATTTT
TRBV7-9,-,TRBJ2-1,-,CASSPLRATYNEQFF,TGTGCCAGCAGCCCCTTGCGGGCGACCTACAATGAGCAGTTCTTC
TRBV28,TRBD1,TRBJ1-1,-,CASRRDRVTTEAFF,TGTGCCAGCAGACGGGACAGGGTTACCACTGAAGCTTTCTTT
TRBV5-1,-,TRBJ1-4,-,CASSLVAGGGEKLFF,TGCGCCAGCAGCTTGGTGGCGGGGGGTGGAGAAAAACTGTTTTTT
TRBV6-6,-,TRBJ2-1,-,CASSYPRGTNNEQFF,TGTGCCAGCAGTTACCCACGGGGGACCAACAATGAGCAGTTCTTC
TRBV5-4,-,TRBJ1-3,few,CASSPQASVSGNTIYF,TGTGCCAGCAGCCCCCAGGCGTCTGTCTCTGGAAACACCATATATTTT
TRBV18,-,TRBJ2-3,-,CASSAVVSGSTDTQYF,TGTGCCAGCTCGGCCGTAGTTAGCGGTAGCACAGATACGCAGTATTTT
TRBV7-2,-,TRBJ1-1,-,CASSLESGGRRNTEAFF,TGTGCCAGCAGCTTAGAATCCGGGGGACGCCGGAACACTGAAGCTTTCTTT
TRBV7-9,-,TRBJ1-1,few,CAGGGDSNTEAFF,TGTGCCGGAGGAGGCGATTCGAACACTGAAGCTTTCTTT
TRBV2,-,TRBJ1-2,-,CASSIEYGYTF,TGTGCCAGCAGTATAGAATATGGCTACACCTTC
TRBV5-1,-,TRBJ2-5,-,CASSLVPGETQYF,TGCGCCAGCAGCTTGGTTCCCGGGGAGACCCAGTACTTC
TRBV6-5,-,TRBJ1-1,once,CASSHQTEAFF,TGTGCCAGCAGCCACCAGACTGAAGCTTTCTTT
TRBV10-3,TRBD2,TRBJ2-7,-,CAIKVLAGAYEQYF,TGTGCCATCAAGGTACTAGCGGGAGCCTACGAGCAGTACTTC
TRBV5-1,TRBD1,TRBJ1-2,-,CASSFFSVTRTGGSYGYTF,TGCGCCAGCAGCTTTTTTTCCGTAACCCGGACAGGGGGCTCCTATGGCTACACCTTC
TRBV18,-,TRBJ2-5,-,CASSPRGTLGRETQYF,TGTGCCAGCTCACCAAGGGGGACCCTCGGTAGAGAGACCCAGTACTTC
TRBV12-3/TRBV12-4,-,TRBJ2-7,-,CASSPTASYEQYF,TGTGCCAGCAGTCCGACAGCCTCCTACGAGCAGTACTTC
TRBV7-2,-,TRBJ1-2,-,CASSATGIRYGYTF,TGTGCCAGCAGCGCAACAGGGATCCGCTATGGCTACACCTTC
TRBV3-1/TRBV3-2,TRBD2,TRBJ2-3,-,CASSSTSGVTDTQYF,TGTGCCAGCAGCTCGACTAGCGGTGTCACAGATACGCAGTATTTT
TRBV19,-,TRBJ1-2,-,CASSIGYDYGYTF,TGTGCCAGTAGTATCGGTTATGACTATGGCTACACCTTC
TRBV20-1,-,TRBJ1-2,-,CSASTGRNGYTF,TGCAGTGCTAGTACCGGGAGGAATGGCTACACCTTC
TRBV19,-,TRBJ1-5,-,CASSMRAGSSNQPQHF,TGTGCCAGTAGTATGAGGGCAGGTAGTAGCAATCAGCCCCAGCATTTT
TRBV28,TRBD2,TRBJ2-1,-,CASSLGDYSYNEQFF,TGTGCCAGCAGTTTGGGGGACTACTCCTACAATGAGCAGTTCTTC
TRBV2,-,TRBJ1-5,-,CASTYDRNNQPQHF,TGTGCCAGCACCTACGACAGAAACAATCAGCCCCAGCATTTT
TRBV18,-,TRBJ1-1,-,CASSPVSQLNTEAFF,TGTGCCAGCTCACCAGTTTCGCAGTTGAACACTGAAGCTTTCTTT
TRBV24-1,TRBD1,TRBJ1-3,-,CATSGGTGKGNTIYF,TGTGCCACCAGTGGAGGGACAGGGAAAGGAAACACCATATATTTT
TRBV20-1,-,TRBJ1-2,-,CSARLRYGYTF,TGCAGTGCCCGCCTGCGGTATGGCTACACCTTC
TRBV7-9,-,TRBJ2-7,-,CASSLDQTAPEQYF,TGTGCCAGCAGCTTAGATCAGACAGCCCCCGAGCAGTACTTC
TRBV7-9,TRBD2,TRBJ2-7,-,CASSLFKDSGSYEQYF,TGTGCCAGCAGCCTCTTCAAGGACAGCGGGAGTTACGAGCAGTACTTC
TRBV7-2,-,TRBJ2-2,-,CASSPRPGLNTGELFF,TGTGCCAGCAGCCCAAGGCCAGGGTTGAACACCGGGGAGCTGTTTTTT
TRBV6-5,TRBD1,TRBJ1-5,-,CASRGQVNQPQHF,TGTGCCAGCAGGGGACAGGTCAATCAGCCCCAGCATTTT
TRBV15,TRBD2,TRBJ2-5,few,CATSRPGLLQETQYF,TGTGCCACCAGCAGACCGGGACTACTCCAAGAGACCCAGTACTTC
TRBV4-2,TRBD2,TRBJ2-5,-,CASSQRRGSQETQYF,TGTGCCAGCAGCCAAAGGCGGGGGAGCCAAGAGACCCAGTACTTC
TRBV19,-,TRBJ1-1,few,CASRSQNEYPNTEAFF,TGTGCCAGTAGGAGCCAAAACGAATACCCGAACACTGAAGCTTTCTTT
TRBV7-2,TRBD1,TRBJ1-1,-,CASSFGTTGWLSNTEAFF,TGTGCCAGCAGCTTTGGCACGACAGGGTGGTTATCGAACACTGAAGCTTTCTTT
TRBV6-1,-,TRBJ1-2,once,CASSEPGQHIYGYTF,TGTGCCAGCAGTGAACCTGGGCAGCATATCTATGGCTACACCTTC
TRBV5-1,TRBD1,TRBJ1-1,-,CASSQDRGMNTEAFF,TGCGCCAGCAGCCAGGACAGGGGTATGAACACTGAAGCTTTCTTT